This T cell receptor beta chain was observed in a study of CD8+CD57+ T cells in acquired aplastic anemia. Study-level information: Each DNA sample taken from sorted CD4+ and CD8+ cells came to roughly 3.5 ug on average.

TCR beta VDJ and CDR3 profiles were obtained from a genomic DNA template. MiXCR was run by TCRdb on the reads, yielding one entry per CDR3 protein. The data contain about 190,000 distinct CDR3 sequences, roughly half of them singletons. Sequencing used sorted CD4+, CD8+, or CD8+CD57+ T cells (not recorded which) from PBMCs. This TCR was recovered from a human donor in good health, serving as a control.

DNA for the CDR3: TGTGCCAGCAGCTTAGCCGGGACTAGTGACGAGCAGTACTTC. Its translation: CASSLAGTSDEQYF. The chain recombines TRBV7-3 with TRBJ2-7, with 8 bases aligning to TRBD2. Germline CDR1 and CDR2: SGHTA and FQGTGA. The CDR3 is 14 amino acids. Trimming cost V 2 bases and J 5 bases; bases outside gene matches: 5.